Listed below are T cell receptor beta chains from one sample, sequenced in a study of blood T cell repertoires in COVID-19. Here immunoSEQ multiplex PCR was the method, and the copy in TCRdb shows in-frame clones only, minus some. The sample yields approximately 310,000 clones, approximately 89% seen once. What was sequenced was peripheral blood. These receptors were taken from a woman aged 50 to 65 who had recovered from COVID-19. Both conserved end residues are part of each CDR3. Fields, in order: J gene, V gene, clone size, D gene, CDR3 DNA, CDR3 protein. The D gene is left open where the match is weak. Not every row has a clone size; where given, it reads once, few, many or a size class.

J gene: TRBJ2-2
V gene: TRBV30
clone size: once
D gene: NA
CDR3 DNA: TGTGCCTGGACAAGACAGGCCGGCGGGGAGCTGTTTTTT
CDR3 protein: CAWTRQAGGELFF

J gene: TRBJ1-2
V gene: TRBV5-1
clone size: NA
D gene: TRBD1
CDR3 DNA: TGCGCCAGCAGCCCAGGACAGGGAATAGGAGGCTACACCTTC
CDR3 protein: CASSPGQGIGGYTF

J gene: TRBJ2-7
V gene: TRBV7-9
clone size: few
D gene: TRBD2
CDR3 DNA: TGTGCCAGCAGCTTAGCCCTAGCGGGAGGCCATGAGCAGTACTTC
CDR3 protein: CASSLALAGGHEQYF

J gene: TRBJ1-5
V gene: TRBV5-1
clone size: many
D gene: TRBD1
CDR3 DNA: TGCGCCAGCAGTAAACAGGGGGCTGATGAGCCCCAGCATTTT
CDR3 protein: CASSKQGADEPQHF

J gene: TRBJ2-1
V gene: TRBV6-5
clone size: NA
D gene: TRBD1
CDR3 DNA: TGTGCCAGCAGTTTCGGGACAGGGAAGGGCGATGAGCAGTTCTTC
CDR3 protein: CASSFGTGKGDEQFF

J gene: TRBJ1-1
V gene: TRBV7-9
clone size: NA
D gene: NA
CDR3 DNA: TGTGCCAGCAGCTCCCGGGGGGCAGTAACTGAAGCTTTCTTT
CDR3 protein: CASSSRGAVTEAFF

J gene: TRBJ1-2
V gene: TRBV6-2/TRBV6-3
clone size: NA
D gene: NA
CDR3 DNA: TGTGCCAGCAGTTACAAGGCGGACTATGGCTACACCTTC
CDR3 protein: CASSYKADYGYTF

J gene: TRBJ2-1
V gene: TRBV4-3
clone size: NA
D gene: TRBD1
CDR3 DNA: TGCGCCAGCAGCCAAGATCAAGGACAGGGACGAGAGCAGTTCTTC
CDR3 protein: CASSQDQGQGREQFF

J gene: TRBJ1-2
V gene: TRBV28
clone size: NA
D gene: TRBD1
CDR3 DNA: TGTGCCAGCAGTTTATGGGACAGGGTAGGGTATGGCTACACCTTC
CDR3 protein: CASSLWDRVGYGYTF

J gene: TRBJ2-3
V gene: TRBV2
clone size: many
D gene: NA
CDR3 DNA: TGTGCCAGCAGATTGCAAGCCCCGGGGGATACGCAGTATTTT
CDR3 protein: CASRLQAPGDTQYF

J gene: TRBJ1-5
V gene: TRBV7-2
clone size: NA
D gene: NA
CDR3 DNA: TGTGCCAGCAGTGGACTAAATGGTCAGCCCCAGCATTTT
CDR3 protein: CASSGLNGQPQHF

J gene: TRBJ2-7
V gene: TRBV7-2
clone size: NA
D gene: TRBD1
CDR3 DNA: TGTGCCAGCAGCTTAGCGACAGGGGGCGAGCAGTACTTC
CDR3 protein: CASSLATGGEQYF

J gene: TRBJ1-5
V gene: TRBV19
clone size: NA
D gene: NA
CDR3 DNA: TGTGCCAGTAGTATCCCCCCGAGGACATTCCTCGACCCTAATCAGCCCCAGCATTTT
CDR3 protein: CASSIPPRTFLDPNQPQHF

J gene: TRBJ1-4
V gene: TRBV30
clone size: NA
D gene: NA
CDR3 DNA: TGTGCCTCCAGGCGGGGTTTTGAAAAACTGTTTTTT
CDR3 protein: CASRRGFEKLFF

J gene: TRBJ1-1
V gene: TRBV28
clone size: NA
D gene: TRBD1
CDR3 DNA: TGTGCCAGCGTCAGGGGGCGCGACACTGAAGCTTTCTTT
CDR3 protein: CASVRGRDTEAFF

J gene: TRBJ1-3
V gene: TRBV18
clone size: NA
D gene: NA
CDR3 DNA: TGTGCCAGCTCACCCGACAGAGTCTCTGGAAACACCATATATTTT
CDR3 protein: CASSPDRVSGNTIYF

J gene: TRBJ2-1
V gene: TRBV20-1
clone size: NA
D gene: TRBD2
CDR3 DNA: TGCAGTGCTAGTGCGCTAGCGGGAGAACGTTGGAATGAGCAGTTCTTC
CDR3 protein: CSASALAGERWNEQFF

J gene: TRBJ2-2
V gene: TRBV10-3
clone size: NA
D gene: NA
CDR3 DNA: TGTGCCATCAGTGAGTGGTCTAGCCCAACCGGGGAGCTGTTTTTT
CDR3 protein: CAISEWSSPTGELFF

J gene: TRBJ2-3
V gene: TRBV18
clone size: NA
D gene: NA
CDR3 DNA: TGTGCCAGCTCACCCCCGACAGGCACAGATACGCAGTATTTT
CDR3 protein: CASSPPTGTDTQYF

J gene: TRBJ1-3
V gene: TRBV7-8
clone size: NA
D gene: TRBD1
CDR3 DNA: TGTGCCAGCAGCGCACAGCGACAGGGAGCAGGAAACACCATATATTTT
CDR3 protein: CASSAQRQGAGNTIYF

J gene: TRBJ2-1
V gene: TRBV5-4
clone size: once
D gene: TRBD1
CDR3 DNA: TGTGCCAGCAGCTTGGGGGACAGAAACAATGAGCAGTTCTTC
CDR3 protein: CASSLGDRNNEQFF

J gene: TRBJ2-7
V gene: TRBV19
clone size: NA
D gene: TRBD2
CDR3 DNA: TGTGCCAGTAGGCGGGACCAGCGGGGAACCTACGAGCAGTACTTC
CDR3 protein: CASRRDQRGTYEQYF

J gene: TRBJ2-3
V gene: TRBV11-3
clone size: NA
D gene: NA
CDR3 DNA: TGTGCCAGCAGCTTAGTGGCGGGGAGGTCAGATACGCAGTATTTT
CDR3 protein: CASSLVAGRSDTQYF

J gene: TRBJ1-5
V gene: TRBV27
clone size: NA
D gene: TRBD1
CDR3 DNA: TGTGCCAGCAGCCTGACAGGGTCAACTCAGCCCCAGCATTTT
CDR3 protein: CASSLTGSTQPQHF

J gene: TRBJ1-1
V gene: TRBV30
clone size: once
D gene: NA
CDR3 DNA: TGTGCCTGGAGCCGGGGGGAGACCGCTGAAGCTTTCTTT
CDR3 protein: CAWSRGETAEAFF

J gene: TRBJ2-2
V gene: TRBV2
clone size: NA
D gene: TRBD2
CDR3 DNA: TGTGCCAGCACGGCTAGCGGGGAACTGGATACCGGGGAGCTGTTTTTT
CDR3 protein: CASTASGELDTGELFF

J gene: TRBJ2-5
V gene: TRBV11-2
clone size: NA
D gene: TRBD1
CDR3 DNA: TGTGCCAGCAGCTTAGAGGTGACAGGGGAGACCCAGTACTTC
CDR3 protein: CASSLEVTGETQYF

J gene: TRBJ1-5
V gene: TRBV28
clone size: few
D gene: NA
CDR3 DNA: TGTGCCAGCAGTTCAACAGGGTTTCAGCCCCAGCATTTT
CDR3 protein: CASSSTGFQPQHF

J gene: TRBJ1-4
V gene: TRBV6-1
clone size: NA
D gene: NA
CDR3 DNA: TGTGCCAGCAGTGAAGTATTGGCAGGCCCTAATGAAAAACTGTTTTTT
CDR3 protein: CASSEVLAGPNEKLFF

J gene: TRBJ2-2
V gene: TRBV27
clone size: NA
D gene: NA
CDR3 DNA: TGTGCCAGCAGTCGTGAGGCCGGGGAGCTGTTTTTT
CDR3 protein: CASSREAGELFF

J gene: TRBJ2-1
V gene: TRBV6-2/TRBV6-3
clone size: NA
D gene: TRBD2
CDR3 DNA: TGTGCCAGCAGTTTGCCGACGGGAGGGAGGGATGAGCAGTTCTTC
CDR3 protein: CASSLPTGGRDEQFF

J gene: TRBJ1-1
V gene: TRBV3-1/TRBV3-2
clone size: NA
D gene: NA
CDR3 DNA: TGTGCCAGCAGCCATGGGAGCTCCAACACTGAAGCTTTCTTT
CDR3 protein: CASSHGSSNTEAFF

J gene: TRBJ1-2
V gene: TRBV6-5
clone size: NA
D gene: NA
CDR3 DNA: TGTGCCAGCAGTATATTACAGGGAACGGGAGGTGGCTACACCTTC
CDR3 protein: CASSILQGTGGGYTF

J gene: TRBJ2-7
V gene: TRBV6-5
clone size: NA
D gene: TRBD1
CDR3 DNA: TGTGCCAGCAGTTACACAGGGGTCTACGAGCAGTACTTC
CDR3 protein: CASSYTGVYEQYF

J gene: TRBJ1-6
V gene: TRBV9
clone size: NA
D gene: NA
CDR3 DNA: TGTGCCAGCAGCGTAGAACTAGCTTATAATTCACCCCTCCACTTT
CDR3 protein: CASSVELAYNSPLHF

J gene: TRBJ1-6
V gene: TRBV4-2
clone size: NA
D gene: TRBD1
CDR3 DNA: TGTGCCAGCAGCCAGAGGGGGGACAGGGGATGGTCTTCTAGTTCACCCCTCCACTTT
CDR3 protein: CASSQRGDRGWSSSSPLHF

J gene: TRBJ1-6
V gene: TRBV27
clone size: few
D gene: TRBD1
CDR3 DNA: TGTGCCAGCAGCTCTGTCGGTACCACAGGGGGCTGGTCACCCCTCCACTTT
CDR3 protein: CASSSVGTTGGWSPLHF

J gene: TRBJ1-5
V gene: TRBV6-2/TRBV6-3
clone size: NA
D gene: NA
CDR3 DNA: TGTGCCAGCAGTTACGCTGGGGGGAGCAATCAGCCCCAGCATTTT
CDR3 protein: CASSYAGGSNQPQHF

J gene: TRBJ1-3
V gene: TRBV5-6
clone size: NA
D gene: NA
CDR3 DNA: TGTGCCAGCAGCCCAGGCTGGGACTCGCTAGGAAACACCATATATTTT
CDR3 protein: CASSPGWDSLGNTIYF

J gene: TRBJ2-2
V gene: TRBV10-3
clone size: NA
D gene: NA
CDR3 DNA: TGTGCCATCAGTGGTTGGGACAAGAACACCGGGGAGCTGTTTTTT
CDR3 protein: CAISGWDKNTGELFF

J gene: TRBJ2-7
V gene: TRBV28
clone size: few
D gene: TRBD1
CDR3 DNA: TGTGCCAGCAGGATAACAGGGGGCTACGAGCAGTACTTC
CDR3 protein: CASRITGGYEQYF

J gene: TRBJ1-1
V gene: TRBV25-1
clone size: NA
D gene: TRBD1
CDR3 DNA: TGTGCCAGCAGGCGGGCAGAGGGGGCGCATGGGGGGACTGAAGCTTTCTTT
CDR3 protein: CASRRAEGAHGGTEAFF

J gene: TRBJ1-4
V gene: TRBV19
clone size: NA
D gene: NA
CDR3 DNA: TGTGCCAGTAGTATCGGCAGCGCTAATGAAAAACTGTTTTTT
CDR3 protein: CASSIGSANEKLFF

J gene: TRBJ2-2
V gene: TRBV2
clone size: NA
D gene: TRBD2
CDR3 DNA: TGTGCCAGCAAGGGACTAGCTGCCGGGGAGCTGTTTTTT
CDR3 protein: CASKGLAAGELFF

J gene: TRBJ1-4
V gene: TRBV5-1
clone size: NA
D gene: NA
CDR3 DNA: TGCGCCAGCAGCTCGGACGGGGCTAATGAAAAACTGTTTTTT
CDR3 protein: CASSSDGANEKLFF

J gene: TRBJ2-7
V gene: TRBV13
clone size: NA
D gene: TRBD1
CDR3 DNA: TGTGCCAGCAGCTTAGGAGGTCAGGGGGCCTACGAGCAGTACTTC
CDR3 protein: CASSLGGQGAYEQYF

J gene: TRBJ2-3
V gene: TRBV30
clone size: NA
D gene: TRBD2
CDR3 DNA: TGTGCCTGGGGGGGACTAGCGGGAGGTGGTAGCACAGATACGCAGTATTTT
CDR3 protein: CAWGGLAGGGSTDTQYF

J gene: TRBJ2-1
V gene: TRBV29-1
clone size: few
D gene: TRBD2
CDR3 DNA: TGCAGCGCAGGGGCTAGCGGGAGCGGTGAGCAGTTCTTC
CDR3 protein: CSAGASGSGEQFF

J gene: TRBJ2-6
V gene: TRBV7-8
clone size: once
D gene: NA
CDR3 DNA: TGTGCCAGCAGCCCTTGGACAGTCGGGCCTGGGGCCAACGTCCTGACTTTC
CDR3 protein: CASSPWTVGPGANVLTF

J gene: TRBJ1-6
V gene: TRBV6-1
clone size: NA
D gene: NA
CDR3 DNA: TGTGCCAGCAGTGAAGCACGGGTCCCGCGTTCACCCCTCCACTTT
CDR3 protein: CASSEARVPRSPLHF

J gene: TRBJ2-6
V gene: TRBV7-2
clone size: NA
D gene: NA
CDR3 DNA: TGTGCCAGCAGCTTAGACGGCTCTGGGGCCAACGTCCTGACTTTC
CDR3 protein: CASSLDGSGANVLTF

J gene: TRBJ2-7
V gene: TRBV5-6
clone size: NA
D gene: TRBD1
CDR3 DNA: TGTGCCAGCAGCTTGGTGACAGGGGGCTACGAGCAGTACTTC
CDR3 protein: CASSLVTGGYEQYF

J gene: TRBJ2-1
V gene: TRBV21-1
clone size: NA
D gene: NA
CDR3 DNA: TGTGCCAGCAGCAAAGCCGCTAGCGGGTCCGAAGGGGGGTACAATGAGCAGTTCTTC
CDR3 protein: CASSKAASGSEGGYNEQFF